The 16 T cell receptor beta chains given below trace back to one sample, sequenced in a study of blood T cell repertoires in COVID-19. Assay used: immunoSEQ multiplex PCR; TCRdb lists only in-frame clones, some missing. The sample holds under 300,000 clones, 83% seen once. The sequenced sample consisted of peripheral blood. These receptor sequences come from a woman aged 50 to 65 who had recovered from COVID-19.

The chain couples TRBV7-2 to TRBJ2-2; a possible D gene is TRBD2 (6 bases). Germline V gene data show CDR1 as SGHTA and CDR2 as FQGNSA. CDR3 length: 17 amino acids. Trimming took off 0 bases at V and 2 bases at J, with 13 bases between the two ends. CDR3 DNA: TGTGCCAGCAGCTTAGCAGGGGTTAGCGGAAACACCGGGGAGCTGTTTTTT. Amino acids: CASSLAGVSGNTGELFF. The variable domain in full, with the rest retrieved from reference TRBV7-2 and TRBJ2-2, is GAGVSQSPSNKVTEKGKDVELRCDPISGHTALYWYRQSLGQGLEFLIYFQGNSAPDKSGLPSDRFSAERTGGSVSTLTIQRTQQEDSAVYLCASSLAGVSGNTGELFFGEGSRLTVL.

The V gene is TRBV6-5, the J gene TRBJ2-5, with D perhaps matching TRBD2 (5 bases). The CDR3 covers 14 residues. Germline V gives CDR1 MNHEY, CDR2 SVGAGI. V lost 4 bases, J lost 1 base, and 10 bases lay in between. The DNA of the CDR3 is TGTGCCAGCAGTTCTGGACTTACCCAAGAGACCCAGTACTTC. This sequence encodes CASSSGLTQETQYF.

V and J are TRBV4-3 and TRBJ1-1; D ambiguous. The CDR3 extends over 16 amino acids. V lost 1 base and J lost 4, with 16 bases in between. Germline CDR1 LGHNA, CDR2 YSLEER. The CDR3 DNA reads TGCGCCAGCAGCCAAGCAACCGCAGTTTGGAGCACTGAAGCTTTCTTT. Residues: CASSQATAVWSTEAFF.

The J gene is TRBJ1-5, the V gene TRBV28; 7 bases are shared with TRBD1. From germline, CDR1 is MDHEN and CDR2 SYDVKM. CDR3 length: 12 residues. With V trimmed by 6 bases and J by 9 bases, 5 bases remained unmatched. The CDR3 reads CASRYNRGPQHF. CDR3 DNA: TGTGCCAGCAGGTATAACAGGGGGCCCCAGCATTTT.

The V call is TRBV24-1, the J call TRBJ1-3; D call uncertain. Germline values: CDR1 KGHDR, CDR2 SFDVKD. The CDR3 loop spans 17 amino acids. V was shortened by 4 bases and J by 0 bases, with 15 bases between the two germline ends. The chain's CDR3 is CATSDHSVMRSGNTIYF. The DNA of the CDR3 is TGTGCCACCAGTGACCATAGCGTTATGCGCTCTGGAAACACCATATATTTT.

The chain recombines TRBV10-3 with TRBJ2-7; D may be TRBD2 (5 bases). Germline values: CDR1 ENHRY, CDR2 SYGVKD. V was trimmed by 10 bases and J by 5 bases, leaving 18 bases between them. The CDR3 sequence is 13 residues long. CDR3 sequence reads: CATRGGQVDEQYF. CDR3 DNA sequence: TGTGCCACCCGTGGCGGGCAGGTGGACGAGCAGTACTTC.

This sequence joins TRBV3-1 (or the pseudogene TRBV3-2) and TRBJ1-4, with D perhaps TRBD1 (6 bases). The CDR3 sequence is 14 residues long. Trimming took 4 bases from V and 5 from J, leaving 11 bases between them. Germline V CDR1 and CDR2: LGHDT, YNNKEL (reference sequence). CDR3 in amino acids: CASSLTGRNEKLFF. DNA for the CDR3: TGTGCCAGCAGCCTGACAGGCAGGAATGAAAAACTGTTTTTT.

The chain carries TRBV30 and TRBJ2-6, with TRBD1 matching over 12 bases. This CDR3 has 16 amino acids. V lost 3 bases to trimming and J lost 4 bases; unmatched junction nucleotides: 4. Germline V lookup: CDR1 GTSNPN, CDR2 SVGIG (reference sequence). The CDR3 nucleotides read TGTGCCTGGAGGGGACAGGGGGCATCGGGGGCCAACGTCCTGACTTTC. Amino acid sequence: CAWRGQGASGANVLTF.

Only one count was recorded for this clone. This CDR3 is also generated by other DNA sequences in the sample. The rearrangement uses TRBV7-2 and TRBJ2-3, with 11 positions matching TRBD2. Germline V lookup: CDR1 SGHTA, CDR2 FQGNSA. CDR3 length: 16 amino acids. V dropped 5 bases and J dropped 0; count of bases not matched to a gene: 4. In nucleotides, the CDR3 is TGTGCCAGCAGCCCGACTAGCGGGACTAGCACAGATACGCAGTATTTT. Amino acid sequence: CASSPTSGTSTDTQYF.

This sequence joins TRBV28 and TRBJ2-3; D is unclear. Looked up from germline, CDR1 is MDHEN and CDR2 is SYDVKM. The CDR3 is made up of 12 amino acids. V lost 6 bases to trimming and J lost 5 bases, with 9 bases between them. CDR3 nucleotides: TGTGCCAGCAGCCAGTTGAAAGATACGCAGTATTTT. Protein product: CASSQLKDTQYF.

The chain employs TRBV7-2 and TRBJ1-1; no firm D call. V was cut by 3 bases and J by 5 bases, with 10 bases left in between. Germline CDR1 reads SGHTA; CDR2 reads FQGNSA. CDR3 length: 13 amino acids. CDR3 DNA sequence: TGTGCCAGCAGCTTTTCCCGGGAGACTGAAGCTTTCTTT. Protein: CASSFSRETEAFF. The variable domain in full, completed from reference TRBV7-2 and TRBJ1-1, reads GAGVSQSPSNKVTEKGKDVELRCDPISGHTALYWYRQSLGQGLEFLIYFQGNSAPDKSGLPSDRFSAERTGGSVSTLTIQRTQQEDSAVYLCASSFSRETEAFFGQGTRLTVV.

The V call is TRBV5-1, the J call TRBJ1-2; D is possibly TRBD1 (6 bases). CDR1 and CDR2 from the germline V gene are SGHRS and YFSETQ. V was trimmed by 3 bases and J by 3 bases, leaving 12 bases between them. The CDR3 spans 14 residues. The CDR3 DNA reads TGCGCCAGCAGCTGGGGATGGGGGCACTATGGCTACACCTTC. Protein product: CASSWGWGHYGYTF.

The chain is built from TRBV9 and TRBJ2-7, with TRBD1 matching 8 bases. The CDR3 spans 16 residues. Trimming removed 0 bases from V and 6 bases from J; junction bases left unmatched: 11. Germline V CDR1 and CDR2: SGDLS, YYNGEE. The chain's CDR3 is CASSVGLRDRLGEQYF. The CDR3 DNA reads TGTGCCAGCAGCGTAGGACTCCGGGACAGGCTGGGCGAGCAGTACTTC.

J is TRBJ2-1 and V is TRBV24-1; 10 bases align to TRBD2. From germline, CDR1 is KGHDR and CDR2 SFDVKD. The ends lost 4 bases at V and 4 bases at J; junction bases unmatched: 3. The CDR3 is 15 residues long. CDR3 protein: CATSDPLAGYNEQFF. As DNA, the CDR3 is TGTGCCACCAGTGACCCACTAGCGGGGTACAATGAGCAGTTCTTC.

The CDR3 loop is CASSPTGLVGQYF. The CDR3 DNA reads as TGTGCCAGCAGTCCCACAGGGCTGGTCGGGCAGTACTTC. The chain employs TRBV12-3 or TRBV12-4 and TRBJ2-7, with D perhaps TRBD1 (6 bases). This CDR3 region has 13 residues. Trimming removed 5 bases at V and 9 bases at J, with 17 bases between.

This chain uses TRBV9 with TRBJ2-2, with 12 bases that match TRBD2. This CDR3 is built from 17 residues. The germline V gene has CDR1 SGDLS and CDR2 YYNGEE. Trimming cost V 2 bases and J 4 bases; bases outside gene matches: 6. The CDR3 region has the DNA TGTGCCAGCAGCGTCGGACTAGCGGGGCATTCCACCGGGGAGCTGTTTTTT. It encodes CASSVGLAGHSTGELFF.